The clone carrying this T cell receptor beta chain was seen only once. Antigen specificity is unknown. Method: immunoSEQ multiplex PCR; TCRdb's copy keeps in-frame clones and lacks some. The sample lists about 680,000 clones, 80% to 90% seen once, with approximately 1.5% in the top ten. Treatment indicated: roughly 18 received Ad26.COV2.S at low or high dose, single or two shots; roughly five received placebo; per-sample allocation not given. Samples were taken on day 63 after the first vaccine or placebo injection. Whoever gave the sample was an adult aged 18-55 years in Boston. These data belong to a study of Ad26.COV2.S vaccination and SARS-CoV-2 variants. Across the whole study: Ad26.COV2.S, an intramuscular injection, was given once or twice 56 days apart. Findings of the study overall: Non-spike TCR breadth showed similarity between vaccine and placebo recipients. Analytic work on TCR breadth and depth might have understated the full extent of total T cell responses.

The germline V gene encodes CDR1 KGHSH and CDR2 LQKENI. The junction had 1 base not matched to a gene; V was cut back by 4 bases and J by 4 bases. CDR3 length equals 13 residues. This clonotype originated in a person between 18 and 65 years old who received the Ad26.COV2.S COVID-19 vaccine or a placebo. This chain joins TRBV18 and TRBJ1-5; 7 positions agree with TRBD1. This specimen consisted of peripheral blood, obtained in a trial of Ad26.COV2.S vaccine versus placebo. In DNA form, the CDR3 reads TGTGCCAGCTCACAACAGGGGAATCAGCCCCAGCATTTT. The encoded protein is CASSQQGNQPQHF.